Below, one T cell receptor (beta chain) is given with its context. Its antigen remains unknown. Germline V gene sequence: CDR1 MNHEY, CDR2 SMNVEV (reference sequence). The CDR3 has 13 residues. A CD45RO-CCR7+CD27+CD95- profile was what naive CD8+ T cells displayed. This specimen belongs to a study of CXCR3-negative and CXCR3-positive naive CD8 T cells. Study-wide points: Sequencing showed both naive subsets with comparably high diversity, and memory CD8+ cells much lower. Upon cryopreservation, CXCR3 expression partially decreased, and most assays used fresh PBMCs. From TRB CDR3 properties, TCR strength was inferred; surface CD5 did not differ between naive subsets.

UMI-labeled TRB cDNA libraries were prepared by 5' RACE. TCRdb derives one entry per CDR3 protein from the 5' RACE reads, leaving out DNA. This sample lists some 130,000 distinct CDR3 sequences; its ten largest clones have approximately 0.3%. The sequence derives from a human donor in good health. Some clones in this sample may be carry-over from other donors' samples. The sample consisted of naive CXCR3- CD8+ T cells from blood. Subset: CD45RO-CCR7+CD27+CD95- naive CD8+ T cells lacking CXCR3 (TNR3-). The chain is built from TRBV27 and TRBJ2-3; lacking DNA, the TRBD1 call made by TCRdb goes unchecked. The CDR3 loop is CASSWGGTDTQYF.